The next 5 T cell receptor beta chains were all read from a single sample in a study of shared clonotypes between healthy human individuals. Libraries were prepared by immunoSEQ multiplex PCR; TCRdb keeps only in-frame clonotypes and omits some of them. Among about 1.1 million clones listed, about 80% were seen once. The specimen sequenced was memory CD4+ T cells from PBMCs. Subset indicated: CD45RA-negative fraction. These TCRs come from a man between 18 and 29 years old in good health. Some clones in this sample may be carry-over from other donors' samples.

The chain combines TRBV28 with TRBJ1-5; perhaps TRBD1 as D (5 bases). This CDR3 is 16 amino acids long. Germline V lookup: CDR1 MDHEN, CDR2 SYDVKM. With 3 bases removed from V and 2 bases from J, the gap between germline ends came to 14 bases. The DNA of the CDR3 is TGTGCCAGCAGTTTCAGTGGCAGGGCAGGCAATCAGCCCCAGCATTTT. This gives the protein CASSFSGRAGNQPQHF.

Note on this clone: This sequence is one base from a far larger clone and is likely a read error. At the DNA level, this CDR3 is encoded by other sequences in the same sample as well. The chain couples TRBV20-1 to TRBJ2-3; D remains unclear. Germline values: CDR1 DFQATT, CDR2 SNEGSKA (reference sequence). The CDR3 is 11 residues long. The V gene lost 6 bases and the J gene lost 1 base, with 5 bases spanning the gap. The CDR3 coding sequence is TGCAGTGCCAGTCGCACAGATACGCAGTATTTT. This encodes CSASRTDTQYF.

There are a few counts of this clone. J is TRBJ2-2 and V is TRBV7-9; 10 nucleotides agree with TRBD2. Germline values: CDR1 SEHNR, CDR2 FQNEAQ (reference sequence). The CDR3 runs 15 residues. Losses at the gene ends were 5 bases for V and 3 bases for J; bases not matched to a gene: 3. CDR3 amino acids: CASSPSGRDTGELFF. The CDR3 nucleotides are TGTGCCAGCAGCCCCAGCGGGAGGGACACCGGGGAGCTGTTTTTT.

About this clone: Other DNA sequences of this sample code for an identical CDR3. The rearrangement joins TRBV30 to TRBJ1-1; D call uncertain. Trimming cost V 1 base and J 4 bases, with 13 bases left between them. Germline loops: CDR1 GTSNPN, CDR2 SVGIG (reference sequence). The CDR3 consists of 14 residues. The CDR3 DNA follows: TGTGCCTGGAGTGCTTTAGGCTTTATCACTGAAGCTTTCTTT. This codes for CAWSALGFITEAFF.

The rearrangement uses TRBV5-1 and TRBJ2-2; possible D gene TRBD1, 6 bases. The CDR3 runs 15 residues. Germline values: CDR1 SGHRS, CDR2 YFSETQ. Trimming stripped 6 bases from V and 1 base from J, with 13 bases between. Written as DNA, the CDR3 is TGCGCCAGCACTAACGCCAGGGGGAACACCGGGGAGCTGTTTTTT. It is translated as CASTNARGNTGELFF.